The 6 T cell receptor beta chains reported below all come from one sample, sequenced in a study of cytomegalovirus exposure and HLA in healthy donors. The PCR made use of 60 Vbeta and 13 Jbeta primers. TCRdb's table, derived via immunoSEQ multiplex PCR, lists solely in-frame clones and lacks some. The table counts about 47,000 clones; roughly a sixth lies in the top ten. The source material was PBMCs. The receptor source for this set is a male donor in good health and CMV-seronegative.

The chain employs TRBV10-3 and TRBJ2-7, with TRBD1 as a possible D gene (5 bases). This CDR3 is 13 amino acids long. Trimming shortened V by 2 bases and J by 6 bases, and 11 bases separated the two germline ends. Germline-derived CDR1 and CDR2 are ENHRY and SYGVKD. In nucleotides, the CDR3 is TGTGCCATCAGTGAGGTAGGGGCTTCCGAGCAGTACTTC. Translating it yields CAISEVGASEQYF.

The chain employs TRBV7-9 and TRBJ1-5; the match to TRBD1 covers 9 bases. J was trimmed by 11 bases and V by 3 bases; bases with no gene match: 8. There are 14 residues in the CDR3. Germline loops: CDR1 SEHNR, CDR2 FQNEAQ (reference sequence). The CDR3 is CASSLTGGSVSQHF. The CDR3 bases are TGTGCCAGCAGCTTGACAGGGGGGAGCGTATCCCAGCATTTT. Combining the CDR3 with reference TRBV7-9 and TRBJ1-5 gives the whole variable domain DTGVSQNPRHKITKRGQNVTFRCDPISEHNRLYWYRQTLGQGPEFLTYFQNEAQLEKSRLLSDRFSAERPKGSFSTLEIQRTEQGDSAMYLCASSLTGGSVSQHFGDGTRLSIL.

The chain is built from TRBV18 and TRBJ1-2; D might be TRBD1 (6 bases). V was pared by 3 bases and J by 6 bases, with 11 bases between. Germline CDR1 KGHSH, CDR2 LQKENI. There are 13 residues in the CDR3. The CDR3 region is CASSPGTSDGYTF. The DNA for the CDR3 is TGTGCCAGCTCACCCGGGACATCGGATGGCTACACCTTC.

The V and J genes are TRBV4-2 and TRBJ2-1; D might be TRBD1 (6 bases). The CDR3 is made up of 14 amino acids. The germline CDR1 and CDR2 sequences are LGHNA and YNFKEQ. V lost 6 bases, J lost 8 bases, and 17 bases lay in between. The CDR3 region has the DNA TGTGCCAGCAGTCAGGGGTCGCAATGGGATGAGCAGTTCTTC. Its translation is CASSQGSQWDEQFF.

The chain employs TRBV7-9 and TRBJ2-5; 12 bases agree with TRBD2. The CDR3 contains 16 residues. Germline V gene sequence: CDR1 SEHNR, CDR2 FQNEAQ (reference sequence). V gave up 5 bases and J gave up 1 base; unmatched junction bases: 5. CDR3 residues: CASSPRLAGVQETQYF. The CDR3 DNA follows: TGTGCCAGCAGCCCCCGACTAGCGGGGGTCCAAGAGACCCAGTACTTC.

V is TRBV7-2 and J is TRBJ2-3; 13 nucleotides match TRBD2. The J segment lost 6 bases and the V segment lost 5 bases, leaving 8 bases of the junction unmatched. CDR3 length: 16 residues. CDR1 and CDR2 (germline): SGHTA, FQGNSA. CDR3: CASSTKTSGGKDTQYF. The CDR3 nucleotides are TGTGCCAGCAGCACGAAGACTAGCGGGGGGAAGGATACGCAGTATTTT.